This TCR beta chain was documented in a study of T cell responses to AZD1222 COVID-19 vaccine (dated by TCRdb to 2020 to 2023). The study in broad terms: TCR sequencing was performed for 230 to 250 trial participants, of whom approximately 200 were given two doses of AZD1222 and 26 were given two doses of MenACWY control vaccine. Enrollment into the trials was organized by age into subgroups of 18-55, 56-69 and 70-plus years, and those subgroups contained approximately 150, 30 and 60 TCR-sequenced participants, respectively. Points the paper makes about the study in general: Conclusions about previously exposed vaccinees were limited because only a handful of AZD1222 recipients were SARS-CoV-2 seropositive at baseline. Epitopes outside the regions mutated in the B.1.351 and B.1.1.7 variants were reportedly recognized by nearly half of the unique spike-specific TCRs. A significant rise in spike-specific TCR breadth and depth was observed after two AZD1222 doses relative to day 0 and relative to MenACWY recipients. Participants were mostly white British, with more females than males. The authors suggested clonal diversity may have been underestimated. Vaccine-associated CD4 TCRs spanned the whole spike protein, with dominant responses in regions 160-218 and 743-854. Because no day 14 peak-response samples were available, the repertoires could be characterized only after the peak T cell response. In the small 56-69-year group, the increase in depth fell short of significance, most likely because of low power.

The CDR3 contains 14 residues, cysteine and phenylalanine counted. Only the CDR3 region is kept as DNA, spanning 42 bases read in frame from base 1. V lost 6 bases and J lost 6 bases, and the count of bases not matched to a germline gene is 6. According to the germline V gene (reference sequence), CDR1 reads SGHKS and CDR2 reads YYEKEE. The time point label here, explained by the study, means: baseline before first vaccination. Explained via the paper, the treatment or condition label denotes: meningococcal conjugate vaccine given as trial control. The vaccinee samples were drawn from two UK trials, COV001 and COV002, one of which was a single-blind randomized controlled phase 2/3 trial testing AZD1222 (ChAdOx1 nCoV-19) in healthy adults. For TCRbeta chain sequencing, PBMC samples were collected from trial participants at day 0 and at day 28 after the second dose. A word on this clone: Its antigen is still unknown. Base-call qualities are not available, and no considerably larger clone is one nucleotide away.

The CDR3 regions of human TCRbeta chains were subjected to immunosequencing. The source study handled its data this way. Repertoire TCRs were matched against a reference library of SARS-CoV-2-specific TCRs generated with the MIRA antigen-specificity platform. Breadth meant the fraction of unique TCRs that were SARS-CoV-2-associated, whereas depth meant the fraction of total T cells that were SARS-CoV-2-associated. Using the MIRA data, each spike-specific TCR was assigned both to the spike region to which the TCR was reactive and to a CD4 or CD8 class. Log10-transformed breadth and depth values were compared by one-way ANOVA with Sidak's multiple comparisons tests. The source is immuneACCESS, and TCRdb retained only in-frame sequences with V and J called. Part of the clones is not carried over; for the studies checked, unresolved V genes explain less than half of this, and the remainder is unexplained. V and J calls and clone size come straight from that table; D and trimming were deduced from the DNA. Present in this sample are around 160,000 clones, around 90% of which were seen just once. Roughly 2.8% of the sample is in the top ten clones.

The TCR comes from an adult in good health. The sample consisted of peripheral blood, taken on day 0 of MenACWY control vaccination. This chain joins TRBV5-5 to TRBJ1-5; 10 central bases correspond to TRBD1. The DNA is TGTGCCAGCACTCTGGACAGGGGGGGTCAGCCCCAGCATTTT. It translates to CASTLDRGGQPQHF.